The present T cell receptor beta chain was sequenced within a study of cytomegalovirus exposure and HLA in healthy donors. Amplification used 60 Vbeta primers and 13 Jbeta primers. Using immunoSEQ multiplex PCR, the repertoire was profiled, and TCRdb retains in-frame clones only, with some absent. The sample includes around 200,000 clones, roughly 80% of them seen just once. A remark on this clone: Its antigen is unidentified.

The CDR3 has 11 residues. V gave up 2 bases and J gave up 8 bases, with 9 bases separating them. In germline, CDR1 is GTSNPN, CDR2 SVGIG (reference sequence). Study outcomes and limitations: Differences between HLA loci emerged in a later analysis of TCR association rates, with DRB1 most and HLA-C fewest. Being productive about 90% or about 30% of the time was typical of most TCR beta V segments in an earlier analysis.

This chain joins TRBV30 and TRBJ1-1; D gene unclear. Sequencing used PBMCs. The clonotype comes from a female donor in good health and CMV-seronegative. The CDR3 region is CAWSMRQEAFF. CDR3 nucleotide sequence: TGTGCCTGGAGTATGCGTCAAGAAGCTTTCTTT.